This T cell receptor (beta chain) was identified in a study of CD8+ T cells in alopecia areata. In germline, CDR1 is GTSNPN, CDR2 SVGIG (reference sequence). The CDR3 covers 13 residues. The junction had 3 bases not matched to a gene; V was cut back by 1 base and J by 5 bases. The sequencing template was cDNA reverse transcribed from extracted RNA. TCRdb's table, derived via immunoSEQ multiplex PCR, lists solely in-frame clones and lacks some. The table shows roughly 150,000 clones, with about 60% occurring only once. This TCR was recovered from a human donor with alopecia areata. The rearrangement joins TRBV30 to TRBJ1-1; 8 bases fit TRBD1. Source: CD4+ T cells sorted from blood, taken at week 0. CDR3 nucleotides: TGTGCCTGGAGTGGGACAGGGCGGACTGAAGCTTTCTTT. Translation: CAWSGTGRTEAFF.